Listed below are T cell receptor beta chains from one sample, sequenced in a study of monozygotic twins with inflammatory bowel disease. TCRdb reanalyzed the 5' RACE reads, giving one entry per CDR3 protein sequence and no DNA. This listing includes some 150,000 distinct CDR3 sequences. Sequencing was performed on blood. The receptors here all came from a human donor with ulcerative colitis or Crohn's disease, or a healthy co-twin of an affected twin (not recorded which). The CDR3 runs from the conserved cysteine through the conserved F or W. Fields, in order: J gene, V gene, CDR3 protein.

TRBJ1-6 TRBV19 CASSTWGSPLHF
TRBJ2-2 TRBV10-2 CASRQGANTGELFF
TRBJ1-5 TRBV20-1 CSARLLGQGGQPQHF
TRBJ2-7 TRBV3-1 CASSSTGVEQYF
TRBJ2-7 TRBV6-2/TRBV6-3 CASSVRLAGEYEQYF
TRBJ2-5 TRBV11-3 CASSLGAYGGDQYF
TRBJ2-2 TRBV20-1 CSASRLASNTGELFF
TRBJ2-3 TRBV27 CASSLRGLAGGADTQYF
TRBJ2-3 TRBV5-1 CASSRLAGEGDTQYF
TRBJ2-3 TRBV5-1 CASSKGLVSTDTQYF
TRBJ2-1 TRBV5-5 CASSLFLAGGYEQFF
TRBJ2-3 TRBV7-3 CASSLRGITDTQYF
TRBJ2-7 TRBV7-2 CASSLRDTYEQYF
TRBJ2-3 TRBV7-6 CASSLAPGVAQYF
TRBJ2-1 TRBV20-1 CSATESATYNEQFF
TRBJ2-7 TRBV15 CATTLDRAIDEQYF
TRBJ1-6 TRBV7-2 CASSPRDRPIITPLHF
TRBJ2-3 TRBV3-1 CASSQDLAGGFTDTQYF
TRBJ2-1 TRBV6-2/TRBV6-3 CASSYMTNPGDEQFF
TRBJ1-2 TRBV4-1 CASSQPGHPYYGYTF
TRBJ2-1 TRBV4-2 CASSQGLGSYNEQFF
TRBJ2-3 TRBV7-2 CASSPVGVEDTQYF
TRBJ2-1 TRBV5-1 CASRLIAGRENEQFF
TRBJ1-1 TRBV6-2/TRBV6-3 CASSHPGINTEAFF
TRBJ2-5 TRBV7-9 CASRSGLPRETQYF
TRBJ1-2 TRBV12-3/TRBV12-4 CACSTDRRGGYTF
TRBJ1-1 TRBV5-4 CASSLGNLNTEAFF
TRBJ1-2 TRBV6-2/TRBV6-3 CASSPGDYYGYTF
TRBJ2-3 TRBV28 CASSSPTGPSTDTQYF
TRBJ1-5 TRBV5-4 CASSKDGNQPQHF
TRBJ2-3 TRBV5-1 CASSLSGPSTDTQYF
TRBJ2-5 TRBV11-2 CASSLDGVRGETQYF
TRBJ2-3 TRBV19 CASRSAGNTDTQYF
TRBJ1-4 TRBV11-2 CASSLDRVDEKLFF
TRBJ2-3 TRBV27 CASRLRREGRTDTQYF
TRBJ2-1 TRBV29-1 CSVEREREVGPDEQFF
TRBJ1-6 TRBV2 CASSEALLLGTYNSPLHF
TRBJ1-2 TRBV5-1 CASSLTTANYGYTF
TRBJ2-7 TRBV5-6 CASSLGDSDYEQYF
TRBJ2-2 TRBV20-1 CSARDSGLGELFF
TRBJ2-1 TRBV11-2 CASSLSSGGYNEQFF
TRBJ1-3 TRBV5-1 CASSPGQAISGNTIYF
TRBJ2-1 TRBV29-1 CSVEALAGSYNEQFF
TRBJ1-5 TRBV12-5 CASGLGQSGNQPQHF
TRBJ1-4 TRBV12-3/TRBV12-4 CASRAPGAWGEKLFF
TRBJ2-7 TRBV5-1 CASSFTGGSYEQYF
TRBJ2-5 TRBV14 CASSPLGSPQETQYF